The rows below give T cell receptor beta chains drawn from one sample of a study of Ad26.COV2.S vaccination and SARS-CoV-2 variants. Data came from immunoSEQ multiplex PCR; TCRdb stores just in-frame clones and leaves some out. Of around 320,000 clones listed, around four fifths were seen once; the top ten hold approximately 2.2%. This specimen was peripheral blood, taken in a trial of Ad26.COV2.S vaccine versus placebo. These receptors were taken from a person aged 18-60 years who received the Ad26.COV2.S COVID-19 vaccine or a placebo. Both conserved end residues are part of each CDR3. A D gene is named only where the DNA matches it firmly. The listing skips clone size in some rows; elsewhere it reads once, few, many or a size class.

-	TRBV4-1	-	TRBJ2-4	CASSPIPQVQSLAKNIQYF	TGCGCCAGCAGCCCTATACCACAGGTACAGAGCCTAGCCAAAAACATTCAGTACTTC
-	TRBV5-4	-	TRBJ2-5	CASSLALGPRETQYF	TGTGCCAGCAGCTTGGCCCTAGGGCCTCGGGAGACCCAGTACTTC
-	TRBV28	-	TRBJ1-5	CASALGVSNQPQHF	TGTGCCAGCGCCTTAGGGGTTAGCAATCAGCCCCAGCATTTT
few	TRBV5-4	-	TRBJ1-2	CASSPAGDYGYTF	TGTGCCAGCAGTCCGGCGGGGGACTATGGCTACACCTTC
-	TRBV28	-	TRBJ1-2	CASRLPRGLDRDGYTF	TGTGCCAGCAGACTCCCTAGGGGCTTAGACCGTGATGGCTACACCTTC
-	TRBV5-8	-	TRBJ1-2	CASSLEPTEDYGYTF	TGTGCCAGCAGCTTGGAGCCCACGGAGGACTATGGCTACACCTTC
-	TRBV9	TRBD2	TRBJ2-5	CASSVGTSGGQETQYF	TGTGCCAGCAGCGTAGGAACTAGCGGGGGGCAAGAGACCCAGTACTTC
-	TRBV28	-	TRBJ1-2	CASTTYYGYTF	TGTGCCAGCACCACCTATTATGGCTACACCTTC
-	TRBV7-2	-	TRBJ1-3	CASSFPETVPGNTIYF	TGTGCCAGCAGCTTTCCCGAGACGGTCCCTGGAAACACCATATATTTT
few	TRBV7-2	-	TRBJ1-4	CASSPIRGDEKLFF	TGTGCCAGCAGCCCGATCCGGGGGGATGAAAAACTGTTTTTT
-	TRBV11-3	TRBD2	TRBJ2-1	CASSHSGAGNNEQFF	TGTGCCAGCAGCCATAGCGGGGCCGGAAACAATGAGCAGTTCTTC
-	TRBV7-2	TRBD1	TRBJ2-1	CASSPRTGTLEQFF	TGTGCCAGCAGCCCCCGGACAGGGACCCTTGAGCAGTTCTTC
-	TRBV29-1	TRBD1	TRBJ2-6	CSVENRDRGSGANVLTF	TGCAGCGTCGAAAACCGGGACAGGGGCTCTGGGGCCAACGTCCTGACTTTC
once	TRBV2	-	TRBJ2-5	CASSGRGLPPETQYF	TGTGCCAGCAGTGGACGTGGGCTCCCCCCAGAGACCCAGTACTTC
-	TRBV5-6	-	TRBJ2-6	CASSLELGRSFSGANVLTF	TGTGCCAGCAGCTTGGAGCTGGGGCGCTCCTTTTCTGGGGCCAACGTCCTGACTTTC
-	TRBV7-8	-	TRBJ1-6	CASSLASDSPLHF	TGTGCCAGCAGCTTAGCTAGTGATTCACCCCTCCACTTT
once	TRBV3-1/TRBV3-2	-	TRBJ1-3	CASSQGQGNTIYF	TGTGCCAGCAGCCAAGGTCAGGGAAACACCATATATTTT